This TCR beta chain originates from a study of shared clonotypes between healthy human individuals. All donors were healthy HIV-negative adults lacking recent acute infections or vaccinations. Each donor was a Caucasian adult residing in Nashville, Tennessee. Every immunoSEQ plate was one replicate of a subset's evenly spread DNA. In the study's own analysis: Filtering was not the same, since immunoSEQ gave junction-only sequences without quality scores. Some clones are missing from TCRdb's copy, which holds only in-frame ones; the method was immunoSEQ multiplex PCR. V and J calls and clone size are copied from that table; D and trimming were computed from the DNA. Among just over 2,000,000 clones listed, roughly 96% were seen once. CDR3 length: 14 residues. The junction had 4 bases not matched to a gene; V was cut back by 3 bases and J by 5 bases. CDR1 SEHNR and CDR2 FQNEAQ come from the germline V gene (reference sequence).

The chain recombines TRBV7-9 with TRBJ2-3; 8 positions agree with TRBD2. This sequence originates from a man aged 18-30 years in good health. The specimen sequenced was naive CD4+ T cells sorted from blood. Regarding subset: CD45RA+ positively selected. In DNA, the CDR3 is TGTGCCAGCAGCTTCGGCGGGAGGCAAGATACGCAGTATTTT. Protein product: CASSFGGRQDTQYF.